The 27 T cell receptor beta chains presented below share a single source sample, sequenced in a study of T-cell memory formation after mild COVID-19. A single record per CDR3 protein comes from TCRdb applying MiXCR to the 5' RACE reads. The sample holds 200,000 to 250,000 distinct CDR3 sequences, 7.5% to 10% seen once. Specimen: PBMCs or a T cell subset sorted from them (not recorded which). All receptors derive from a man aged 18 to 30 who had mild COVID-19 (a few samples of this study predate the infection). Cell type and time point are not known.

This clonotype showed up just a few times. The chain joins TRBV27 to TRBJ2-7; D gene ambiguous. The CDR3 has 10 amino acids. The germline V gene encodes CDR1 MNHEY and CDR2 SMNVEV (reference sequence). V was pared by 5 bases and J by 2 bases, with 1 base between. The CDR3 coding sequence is TGTGCCAGCAGTACCTACGAGCAGTACTTC. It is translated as CASSTYEQYF.

The CDR3, as DNA: TGTGCCAGCAGCGTTACAGGGGACTACTATGGCTACACCTTC. Protein product: CASSVTGDYYGYTF. The chain links TRBV9 to TRBJ1-2, with TRBD1 identical over 7 bases. Trimming took 2 bases from V and 3 from J; bases not matched to a gene: 4. Per germline, CDR1 SGDLS and CDR2 YYNGEE. The CDR3 is 14 amino acids. Together with reference TRBV9 and TRBJ1-2, the CDR3 gives the full variable domain: DSGVTQTPKHLITATGQRVTLRCSPRSGDLSVYWYQQSLDQGLQFLIQYYNGEERAKGNILERFSAQQFPDLHSELNLSSLELGDSALYFCASSVTGDYYGYTFGSGTRLTVV.

The CDR3 loop is CSAREQKNTEAFF. DNA for the CDR3: TGCAGTGCTAGAGAACAAAAGAACACTGAAGCTTTCTTT. The chain has TRBV20-1 and TRBJ1-1; unclear D gene. The germline V and J ends were trimmed by 0 bases and 1 base, with 6 bases remaining between them. The CDR3 has 13 amino acids. Germline V lookup: CDR1 DFQATT, CDR2 SNEGSKA (reference sequence).

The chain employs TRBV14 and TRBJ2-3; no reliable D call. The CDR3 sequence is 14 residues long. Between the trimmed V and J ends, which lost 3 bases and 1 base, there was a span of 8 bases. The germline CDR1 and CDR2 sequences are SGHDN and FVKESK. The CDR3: CASSQWTGTDTQYF. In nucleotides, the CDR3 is TGTGCCAGCAGCCAGTGGACCGGCACAGATACGCAGTATTTT.

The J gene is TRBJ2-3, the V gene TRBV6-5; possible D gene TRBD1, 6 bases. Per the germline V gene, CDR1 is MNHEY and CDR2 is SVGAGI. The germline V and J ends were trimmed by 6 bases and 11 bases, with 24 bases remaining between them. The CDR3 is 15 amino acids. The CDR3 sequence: CASRPPGTWGGRQYF. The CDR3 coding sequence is TGTGCCAGCAGGCCCCCCGGGACATGGGGCGGTAGGCAGTATTTT.

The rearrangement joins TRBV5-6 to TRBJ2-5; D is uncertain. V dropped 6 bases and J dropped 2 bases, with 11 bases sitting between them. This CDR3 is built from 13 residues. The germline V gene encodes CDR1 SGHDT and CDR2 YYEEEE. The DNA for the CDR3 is TGTGCCAGCAACCGCCGGGTGCAAGAGACCCAGTACTTC. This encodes CASNRRVQETQYF.

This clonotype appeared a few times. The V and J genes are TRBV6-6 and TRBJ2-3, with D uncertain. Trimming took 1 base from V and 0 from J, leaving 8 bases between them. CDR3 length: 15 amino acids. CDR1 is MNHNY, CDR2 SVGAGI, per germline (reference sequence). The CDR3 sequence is CASSYYVGSTDTQYF. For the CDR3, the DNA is TGTGCCAGCAGTTACTATGTAGGGAGCACAGATACGCAGTATTTT.

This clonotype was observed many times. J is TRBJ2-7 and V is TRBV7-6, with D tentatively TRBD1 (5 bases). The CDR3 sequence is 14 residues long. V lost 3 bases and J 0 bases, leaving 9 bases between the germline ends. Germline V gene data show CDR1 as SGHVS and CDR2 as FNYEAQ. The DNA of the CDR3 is TGTGCCAGCAGCTTCCAGGGCAGCTCCTACGAGCAGTACTTC. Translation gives CASSFQGSSYEQYF.

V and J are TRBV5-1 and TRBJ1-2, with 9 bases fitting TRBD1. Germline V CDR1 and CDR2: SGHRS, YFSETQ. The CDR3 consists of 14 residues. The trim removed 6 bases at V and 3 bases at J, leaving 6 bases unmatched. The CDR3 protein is CASNTGGRDYGYTF. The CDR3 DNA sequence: TGCGCCAGCAATACAGGGGGCCGGGACTATGGCTACACCTTC.

This CDR3 is CASSPRPDSSGNTIYF. Written as DNA, the CDR3 is TGTGCCAGCTCACCACGGCCCGACAGCTCTGGAAACACCATATATTTT. The chain joins TRBV18 to TRBJ1-3, with D perhaps TRBD1 (5 bases). The CDR3 totals 16 residues. V was trimmed by 1 base and J by 0 bases, leaving 10 bases between them. Germline loops: CDR1 KGHSH, CDR2 LQKENI.

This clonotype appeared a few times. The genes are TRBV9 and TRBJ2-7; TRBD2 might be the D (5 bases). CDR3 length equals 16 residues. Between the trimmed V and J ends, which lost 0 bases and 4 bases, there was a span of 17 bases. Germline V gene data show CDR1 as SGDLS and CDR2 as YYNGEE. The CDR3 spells CASSVAPSDFAYEQYF. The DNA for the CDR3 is TGTGCCAGCAGCGTAGCGCCCTCGGACTTCGCATACGAGCAGTACTTC.

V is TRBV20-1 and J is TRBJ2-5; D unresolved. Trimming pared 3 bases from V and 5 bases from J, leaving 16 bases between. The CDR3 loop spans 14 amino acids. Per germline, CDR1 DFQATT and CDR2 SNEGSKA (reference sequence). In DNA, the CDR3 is TGCAGTGCTAGCCTCCCGCCGAGGTACGAGACCCAGTACTTC. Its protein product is CSASLPPRYETQYF.

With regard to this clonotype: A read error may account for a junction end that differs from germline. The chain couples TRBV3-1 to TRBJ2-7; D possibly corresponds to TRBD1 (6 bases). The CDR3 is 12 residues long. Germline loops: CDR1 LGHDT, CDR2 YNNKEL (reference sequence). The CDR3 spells CASSQSVGAQDF. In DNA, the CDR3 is TGTGCCAGCAGCCAATCGGTGGGGGCTCAGGACTTC.

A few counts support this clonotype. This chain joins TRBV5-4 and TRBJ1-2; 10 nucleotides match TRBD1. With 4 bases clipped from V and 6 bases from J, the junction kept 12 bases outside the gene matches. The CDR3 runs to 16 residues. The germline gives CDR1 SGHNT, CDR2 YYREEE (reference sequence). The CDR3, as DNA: TGTGCCAGCAGCGTCTGGACCGGGACAGGGGAGGATGGCTACACCTTC. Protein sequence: CASSVWTGTGEDGYTF.

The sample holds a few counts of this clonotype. This CDR3 reads CASSLERGQGNTEAFF. The DNA of the CDR3 is TGTGCCAGCAGTTTAGAGCGGGGACAGGGTAACACTGAAGCTTTCTTT. The V call is TRBV12-3 or TRBV12-4, the J call TRBJ1-1, with 9 bases identical to TRBD1. The V and J ends lost 1 base and 2 bases, in that order; junction bases with no gene match: 5. The CDR3 loop spans 16 amino acids.

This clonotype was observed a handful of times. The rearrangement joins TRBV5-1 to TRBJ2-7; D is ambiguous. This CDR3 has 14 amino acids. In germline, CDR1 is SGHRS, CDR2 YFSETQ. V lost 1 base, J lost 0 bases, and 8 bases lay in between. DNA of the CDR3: TGCGCCAGCAGCTTGTATCCGGGCTCCTACGAGCAGTACGTC. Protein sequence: CASSLYPGSYEQYV.

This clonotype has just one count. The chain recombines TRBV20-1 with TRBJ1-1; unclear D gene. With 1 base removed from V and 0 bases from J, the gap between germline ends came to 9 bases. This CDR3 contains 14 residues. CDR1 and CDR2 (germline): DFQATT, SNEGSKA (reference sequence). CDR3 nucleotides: TGCAGTGCTAGAGTTGGGCATCTGAACACTGAAGCTTTCTTT. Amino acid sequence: CSARVGHLNTEAFF.

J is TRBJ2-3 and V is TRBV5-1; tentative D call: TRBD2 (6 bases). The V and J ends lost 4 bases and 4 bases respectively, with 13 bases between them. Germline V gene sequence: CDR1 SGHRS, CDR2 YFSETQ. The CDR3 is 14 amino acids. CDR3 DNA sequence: TGCGCCAGCAGCGCCTTCGGGGGAGCAGATACGCAGTATTTT. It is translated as CASSAFGGADTQYF.

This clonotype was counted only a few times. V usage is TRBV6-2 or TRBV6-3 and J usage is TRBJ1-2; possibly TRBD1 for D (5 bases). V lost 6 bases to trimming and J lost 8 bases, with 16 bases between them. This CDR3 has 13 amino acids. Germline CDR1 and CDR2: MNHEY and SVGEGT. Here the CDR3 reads CASSRSGRRGYTF. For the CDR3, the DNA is TGTGCCAGCAGCCGCTCAGGGCGCCGAGGCTACACCTTC.

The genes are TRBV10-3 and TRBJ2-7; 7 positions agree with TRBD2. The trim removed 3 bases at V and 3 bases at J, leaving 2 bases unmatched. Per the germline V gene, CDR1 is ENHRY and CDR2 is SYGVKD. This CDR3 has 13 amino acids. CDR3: CAISETGGYEQYF. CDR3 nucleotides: TGTGCCATCAGTGAAACGGGGGGCTACGAGCAGTACTTC.

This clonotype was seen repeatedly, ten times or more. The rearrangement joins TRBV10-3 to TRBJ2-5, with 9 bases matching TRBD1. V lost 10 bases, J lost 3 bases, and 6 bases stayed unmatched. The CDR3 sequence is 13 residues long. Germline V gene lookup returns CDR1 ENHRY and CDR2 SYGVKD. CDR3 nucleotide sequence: TGTGCCACGAACCGGGACAGGGAAGAGACCCAGTACTTC. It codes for CATNRDREETQYF.

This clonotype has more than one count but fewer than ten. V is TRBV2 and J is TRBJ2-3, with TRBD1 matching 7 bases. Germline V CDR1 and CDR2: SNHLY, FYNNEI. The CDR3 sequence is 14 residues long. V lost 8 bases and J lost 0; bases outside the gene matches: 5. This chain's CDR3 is CASGRGPSTDTQYF. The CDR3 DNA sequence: TGTGCCAGCGGTAGGGGGCCTAGCACAGATACGCAGTATTTT.

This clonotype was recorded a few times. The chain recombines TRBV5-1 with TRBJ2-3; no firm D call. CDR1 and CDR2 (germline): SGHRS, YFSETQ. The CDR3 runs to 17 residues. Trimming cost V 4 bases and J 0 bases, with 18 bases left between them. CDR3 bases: TGCGCCAGCAGCCTTAACATGGGCCCAGGAAGCACAGATACGCAGTATTTT. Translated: CASSLNMGPGSTDTQYF.

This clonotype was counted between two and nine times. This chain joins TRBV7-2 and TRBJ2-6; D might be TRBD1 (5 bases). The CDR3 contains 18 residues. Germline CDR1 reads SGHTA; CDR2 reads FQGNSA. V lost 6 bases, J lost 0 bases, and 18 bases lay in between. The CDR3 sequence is CASRSTLDRSSGANVLTF. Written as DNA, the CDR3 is TGTGCCAGCAGGTCAACCTTAGACAGAAGCTCTGGGGCCAACGTCCTGACTTTC.

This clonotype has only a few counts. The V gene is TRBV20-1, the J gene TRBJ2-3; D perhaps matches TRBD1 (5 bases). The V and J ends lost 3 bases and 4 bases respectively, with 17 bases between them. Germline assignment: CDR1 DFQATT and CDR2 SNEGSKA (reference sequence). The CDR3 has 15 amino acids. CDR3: CSASSLGGAADTQYF. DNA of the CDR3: TGCAGTGCTAGCTCTCTGGGTGGGGCCGCAGATACGCAGTATTTT.

CDR3 nucleotides: TGCAGTGCTCCTGGACAGGGTTCCACCTATGGCTACACCTTC. Protein sequence: CSAPGQGSTYGYTF. This chain links TRBV20-1 with TRBJ1-2, with 8 bases aligning to TRBD1. In germline, CDR1 is DFQATT, CDR2 SNEGSKA (reference sequence). This CDR3 region has 14 residues. Germline trimming cut 5 bases from V and 4 bases from J; bases unmatched to any gene: 9.

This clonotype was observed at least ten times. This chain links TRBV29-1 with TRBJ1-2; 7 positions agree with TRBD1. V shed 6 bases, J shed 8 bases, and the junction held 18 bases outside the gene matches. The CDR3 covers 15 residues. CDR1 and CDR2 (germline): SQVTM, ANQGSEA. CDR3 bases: TGCAGCGTGAAAAACGACAGGGCCTCGCTAAGGGGCTACACCTTC. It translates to CSVKNDRASLRGYTF.